The clone carrying this T cell receptor (beta chain) was seen ten or more times. This specimen belongs to a study of T cells after yellow fever vaccination. The V end lost 0 bases, the J end lost 0 bases, and 6 bases lay between the germline ends. CDR1 and CDR2 from the germline V gene are MNHEY and SVGAGI. The CDR3 spans 16 residues. One entry per CDR3 protein results from TCRdb running MiXCR on the 5' RACE reads. The table lists a few hundred thousand distinct CDR3 sequences, over 4% of them singletons. The TCR comes from a man younger than 30 who received the YFV17D yellow fever vaccine. Sequencing used PBMCs, obtained 5 days after the yellow fever booster vaccination. The rearrangement joins TRBV6-5 to TRBJ2-6, with D uncertain. The CDR3 bases are TGTGCCAGCAGTTACTCACGCTTCTCTGGGGCCAACGTCCTGACTTTC. Amino acid sequence: CASSYSRFSGANVLTF.